This T cell receptor beta chain emerged from a study of Tregs in tolerant kidney transplant recipients. Findings of the study overall: Expanding Tregs on activated donor B cells appeared to best identify donor-specific TCRbeta clones. Biological reproducibility was not directly addressed in this study. The small number of patients limits these findings pending further validation.

As regards this clone: Its antigen remains unidentified.

Assay: immunoSEQ multiplex PCR; the TCRdb copy retains only in-frame clones and omits some. The sample has 75,000 to 100,000 clones, roughly 93% seen once. This CDR3 has 14 residues. V dropped 4 bases and J dropped 4; count of bases not matched to a gene: 4. Germline V lookup: CDR1 LGHNA, CDR2 YNFKEQ. The nonmyeloablative bone marrow transplants came from related graft donors, with transient mixed chimerism. Unstimulated Tregs (CD4+CD25+CD127-) and CD4+CD25- non-Tregs were sorted from PBMCs. The V gene is TRBV4-2, the J gene TRBJ1-2; 9 nucleotides agree with TRBD1. The sequence derives from a human patient who received a combined kidney and bone marrow transplant. A share of the T cells may be of graft donor origin. The source material was CD4+ T cells from blood (PBMCs), sampled 12 months after the transplant. In nucleotides, the CDR3 is TGTGCCAGCAGCCTGGACAGGGGACCCTATGGCTACACCTTC. It specifies CASSLDRGPYGYTF.